Described below is a single TCR beta chain sequence and its context. What antigen it recognizes has not been identified. No qualities accompany the bases; no much larger clone lies one base away. This entry is derived from a study of cytomegalovirus exposure and HLA in healthy donors listed by TCRdb under 2017. Study-wide context: According to a later analysis, the 120 or so validation repertoires were produced on the same platform as the 666 repertoires of the first cohort. A separate validation cohort of over a hundred different subjects was used in addition to the roughly 640-subject first cohort. The study aimed to test whether cataloging public T cell receptors could reveal signatures of past pathogen exposure. To predict cytomegalovirus infection status, the study brought together high-throughput TCR immunosequencing, statistical association of individual TCRs with disease status, and machine learning. The paper as a whole reports these results and caveats: In the study, around 150 TCR beta chains were listed as associated with cytomegalovirus. In a later analysis, TCRs clustered in the first cohort were found to also tend to co-occur in the 110 or so validation repertoires, with 90% to 95% of cluster scores above 0. Across donors, most TCR sequences were observed very rarely, whereas some public TCRs were present in many individuals. Three of the identified cytomegalovirus-associated TCR beta chains were confirmed in vitro to be specific for cytomegalovirus antigens. Cytomegalovirus status was reported to be diagnosed by the classifier with high specificity and sensitivity in both the original and validation cohorts. It was suggested by the authors that the approach could potentially be generalized to other disease states and immunological phenotypes. All 120 or so repertoires were used to score co-occurrence in the validation cohort in a later analysis, because that analysis had no HLA typing for the cohort.

The donors belonged to the validation cohort of approximately 130 subjects, which was separate from the approximately 610-subject first cohort. CDR1 is given as LNHNV and CDR2 as YYDKDF, both from the germline V gene (reference sequence). Compared with germline, V lacks 0 bases and J lacks 2 bases; bases without a gene match: 4. Including the terminal cysteine and phenylalanine, the CDR3 comprises 17 residues. Just CDR3 DNA is preserved here, 51 bases in frame from base 1. Preparation of the library involved the immunoSEQ multiplex PCR assay. On the study's bioinformatics: A statistical classification framework was built for diagnosing cytomegalovirus status from the catalog of TCR beta chain sequences. TCRdb retrieved this table from immuneACCESS and kept in-frame rearrangements only. Not all clones are present; in checked studies, unresolved V genes account for under half, and no reason is known for the remainder. V and J calls and clone size are those listed in that table; D and trimming were worked out from the DNA. The sample contains around 150,000 clones, around four fifths of them found a single time. In total, the top ten clones hold approximately 30% of the sample.

This TCR was sampled from a man under 40 in good health and CMV-seropositive. The V and J segments used are TRBV15 and TRBJ2-3, with 11 middle bases fitting TRBD2. Sequenced: PBMCs. The CDR3 reads as follows: CATSRDIAGGTTDTQYF. The bases are TGTGCCACCAGCAGAGATATAGCGGGGGGGACCACAGATACGCAGTATTTT.